This entry describes one T cell receptor beta chain. Its antigen is unknown. The run depth of the assay was deep. Repertoires were generated with immunoSEQ multiplex PCR, while TCRdb's copy carries only in-frame clones and drops some. The sample includes 2.5 million or so clones, over 85% of them seen just once. This entry comes from a study of shared clonotypes between healthy human individuals. Broader study findings: Clonotypes shared by all four donors outscored non-shared clonotypes in generation probability. Few donors limited the genetic and exposure-history diversity represented.

None of the donors, who were healthy HIV-negative adults, had recently had acute infections or vaccinations. Trimming cost V 3 bases and J 4 bases; bases outside gene matches: 4. This CDR3 is built from 15 residues. CDR1 ENHRY and CDR2 SYGVKD come from the germline V gene. This clonotype originated in a man between 18 and 35 years old in good health. V usage is TRBV10-3 and J usage is TRBJ2-5, with 11 positions matching TRBD1. Sequenced sample: naive CD4+ T cells sorted from blood. Subset described: CD45RA+ positively selected. The CDR3: CAISDGGTGGETQYF. Here the CDR3 DNA reads TGTGCCATCAGTGACGGAGGGACAGGGGGAGAGACCCAGTACTTC.